The next 17 T cell receptor beta chains were all read from a single sample in a study of T-cell reconstitution after alpha-beta-depleted transplantation in children. Unique molecular identifiers were incorporated into the prepared TCRbeta library. Via MiXCR, TCRdb re-called the PCR reads, giving one row per CDR3 protein. The sample has 600,000 to 700,000 distinct CDR3 sequences; around 13% are singletons. The sequences come from PBMCs, collected before TCRalphabeta/CD19-depleted stem cell transplant. The source is a girl aged 2 to 10 with congenital amegakaryocytic thrombocytopenia, due to receive a stem cell transplant.

The gene calls are TRBV7-2 and TRBJ2-7; D is unclear. Germline CDR1 SGHTA, CDR2 FQGNSA. CDR3 length equals 13 residues. V gave up 5 bases and J gave up 3 bases, with 11 bases separating them. For the CDR3, the DNA is TGTGCCAGCAGCCGACTTATCTTCTACGAGCAGTACTTC. This translates into CASSRLIFYEQYF.

The chain is built from TRBV5-6 and TRBJ2-5; TRBD2 matches at 7 bases. With V trimmed by 6 bases and J by 1 base, 9 bases remained unmatched. The CDR3 spans 15 residues. Germline assignment: CDR1 SGHDT and CDR2 YYEEEE. CDR3 in amino acids: CASTPVGGIQETQYF. The CDR3 nucleotides read TGTGCCAGCACCCCAGTGGGGGGGATCCAAGAGACCCAGTACTTC.

This clonotype was seen repeatedly, ten times or more. The chain recombines TRBV20-1 with TRBJ1-2; 9 nucleotides match TRBD1. V was clipped by 3 bases and J by 2 bases; unmatched bases: 4. CDR1 is DFQATT and CDR2 is SNEGSKA in the germline V gene (reference sequence). The CDR3 consists of 14 residues. CDR3: CSASGTGLNYGYTF. The CDR3 DNA is TGCAGTGCTAGCGGGACAGGGTTGAACTATGGCTACACCTTC.

This clonotype was observed a handful of times. CDR3 nucleotide sequence: TGCAGTGCTAGAGACCTCCCCCCGGGGGTTTATGGAGAGACCCAGTACTTC. Translation: CSARDLPPGVYGETQYF. The J gene is TRBJ2-5, the V gene TRBV20-1; D is possibly TRBD2 (6 bases). CDR1 and CDR2 from the germline V gene are DFQATT and SNEGSKA (reference sequence). V lost 0 bases and J lost 4, with 21 bases in between. CDR3 length equals 17 residues.

The chain carries TRBV12-3 or TRBV12-4 and TRBJ2-3; either TRBD1 or TRBD2 may fit D (5 bases each). The CDR3 length is 15 residues. Trimming removed 8 bases at V and 0 bases at J, with 15 bases between. The CDR3 bases are TGTGCCAGCCGCCCCGGGACGGCTAGCACAGATACGCAGTATTTT. Protein sequence: CASRPGTASTDTQYF.

This clonotype was found a few times. V and J are TRBV7-2 and TRBJ2-7; 12 bases map to TRBD2. The germline CDR1 and CDR2 sequences are SGHTA and FQGNSA. The CDR3 is 16 residues long. V trimming: 2 bases; J trimming: 7 bases; junction bases outside the gene matches: 9. As DNA, the CDR3 is TGTGCCAGCAGCTTATCCCCTTCCGGACTAGCGGGAGAGCAGTACTTC. This encodes CASSLSPSGLAGEQYF.

This clonotype appeared many times. The chain employs TRBV7-9 and TRBJ2-7; 7 bases align to TRBD1. V gave up 8 bases and J gave up 3 bases; unmatched junction bases: 1. This CDR3 has 11 residues. CDR1 is SEHNR and CDR2 is FQNEAQ in the germline V gene (reference sequence). The CDR3 nucleotides are TGTGCCAGCGACAGGGACTACGAGCAGTACTTC. Translation gives CASDRDYEQYF.

This clonotype was observed at least ten times. The V and J genes are TRBV7-3 and TRBJ2-1; 14 nucleotides match TRBD2. Germline lookup yields CDR1 SGHTA and CDR2 FQGTGA. The V and J ends lost 2 bases and 6 bases, in that order; junction bases with no gene match: 9. The CDR3 totals 18 residues. The CDR3: CASSLEGLAGVRVNEQFF. The CDR3 DNA is TGTGCCAGCAGCTTAGAGGGACTAGCGGGAGTTAGGGTCAATGAGCAGTTCTTC.

This clonotype was picked up many times. The chain joins TRBV15 to TRBJ2-5; 9 bases fit TRBD2. Germline-derived CDR1 and CDR2 are LNHNV and YYDKDF (reference sequence). V lost 0 bases to trimming and J lost 0 bases; unmatched junction nucleotides: 5. The CDR3 is 17 amino acids. CDR3 DNA sequence: TGTGCCACCAGCAGAGAATCGACTAGCGGAAACCAAGAGACCCAGTACTTC. The encoded protein is CATSRESTSGNQETQYF.

This chain connects TRBV5-1 to TRBJ2-3; either TRBD1 or TRBD2 may fit D (5 bases each). Germline V gives CDR1 SGHRS, CDR2 YFSETQ. The CDR3 is 15 amino acids. The V end was cut by 3 bases, the J end by 4 bases, with 15 bases between. Here the CDR3 DNA reads TGCGCCAGCAGCTCCTTTGGGACGGGTTCAGATACGCAGTATTTT. This codes for CASSSFGTGSDTQYF.

This clonotype was recorded many times. V gene TRBV20-1 combines with J gene TRBJ2-2; weak D call: TRBD2 (6 bases). V lost 5 bases, J lost 0 bases, and 10 bases lay in between. Germline V CDR1 and CDR2: DFQATT, SNEGSKA (reference sequence). The CDR3 runs to 14 residues. The CDR3, as DNA: TGCAGTGCTTCCAGCGGGCCGAACACCGGGGAGCTGTTTTTT. Its protein is CSASSGPNTGELFF.

The gene calls are TRBV5-6 and TRBJ2-2; D is unclear. CDR1 SGHDT and CDR2 YYEEEE come from the germline V gene. The V end lost 2 bases, the J end lost 6 bases, and 8 bases lay between the germline ends. The CDR3 runs 13 residues. The CDR3 nucleotides read TGTGCCAGCAGCTTAGCCCAGCCCGGGGAGCTGTTTTTT. Residues: CASSLAQPGELFF.

This clonotype was seen more than once but under ten times. The chain recombines TRBV5-1 with TRBJ2-7; 7 bases are a match to TRBD1. V lost 0 bases to trimming and J lost 4 bases; unmatched junction nucleotides: 7. Germline assignment: CDR1 SGHRS and CDR2 YFSETQ. The CDR3 loop spans 15 amino acids. The CDR3 sequence is CASSLAPRDSYEQYF. The CDR3, as DNA: TGCGCCAGCAGCTTGGCGCCCCGGGACAGTTACGAGCAGTACTTC.

There are many counts of this clonotype. The rearrangement links TRBV5-5 to TRBJ2-7; D gene ambiguous. Germline CDR1 reads SGHKS; CDR2 reads YYEKEE (reference sequence). The CDR3 runs 10 residues. V was pared by 2 bases and J by 4 bases, with 1 base between. CDR3 residues: CASSFYEQYF. The CDR3 DNA is TGTGCCAGCAGCTTTTACGAGCAGTACTTC.

This clonotype has at least ten counts. The chain links TRBV29-1 to TRBJ2-3; 13 bases map to TRBD2. With V trimmed by 4 bases and J by 4 bases, 8 bases remained unmatched. The germline V gene has CDR1 SQVTM and CDR2 ANQGSEA. This CDR3 is built from 16 residues. CDR3 bases: TGCAGCGTTGTGGGGACTAGCGGGATAGCTGCAGATACGCAGTATTTT. Its protein is CSVVGTSGIAADTQYF.

The rearrangement links TRBV5-1 to TRBJ2-1, with D perhaps TRBD1 or TRBD2 (5 bases each). The CDR3 sequence is 14 residues long. Trimming left V 4 bases short and J 7 bases short, with 15 bases between. Germline V lookup: CDR1 SGHRS, CDR2 YFSETQ. The CDR3 coding sequence is TGCGCCAGCAGCGTGGTAGGGACCGGGAATGAGCAGTTCTTC. It is translated as CASSVVGTGNEQFF.

This clonotype was observed at least ten times. V gene TRBV7-2 combines with J gene TRBJ1-6; a possible D gene is TRBD1 (5 bases). The CDR3 contains 11 residues. CDR1 and CDR2 (germline): SGHTA, FQGNSA. Trimming stripped 4 bases from V and 13 bases from J, with 8 bases between. The CDR3 bases are TGTGCCAGCAGCTGGGGCCTGCCCCTCCACTTT. Translating gives CASSWGLPLHF.